The sequence of this TCR beta chain was determined in a study of technical replicates of blood from several donors. Clones were sequenced by immunoSEQ multiplex PCR, and TCRdb holds only the in-frame ones, with some missing. The sample carries 100,000 or so clones, 96% recorded once. Germline lookup yields CDR1 SGHDN and CDR2 FVKESK. The CDR3 sequence is 15 residues long. V was pared by 3 bases and J by 0 bases, with 9 bases between. The source of this sequence is a human donor in good health. Sequencing was performed on T cells isolated from PBMCs. V gene TRBV14 combines with J gene TRBJ2-1; TRBD2 might be the D (5 bases). The CDR3 spells CASSHRTSSYNEQFF. Here the CDR3 DNA reads TGTGCCAGCAGCCATAGGACTTCCTCCTACAATGAGCAGTTCTTC. Using reference TRBV14 and TRBJ2-1 for the parts outside the CDR3, the full variable domain is EAGVTQFPSHSVIEKGQTVTLRCDPISGHDNLYWYRRVMGKEIKFLLHFVKESKQDESGMPNNRFLAERTGGTYSTLKVQPAELEDSGVYFCASSHRTSSYNEQFFGPGTRLTVL.